This T cell receptor beta chain derives from a study of molecular identifiers for immune sequencing clone quantification. Across the whole study: Replicates partitioned RNA from around 18,000 or 91,000 naive CD8 cells into five parts, sequencing four.

As previously described, bulk TCR libraries were made using listed TCR primers. TCRdb independently ran MiXCR on the PCR reads; one entry per CDR3 protein. The sample records 100,000 or so distinct CDR3 sequences, 35% to 40% being singletons. V lost 1 base and J 5 bases, leaving 15 bases between the germline ends. The CDR3 sequence is 15 residues long. The germline gives CDR1 SGHAT, CDR2 FQNNGV. The authors gated naive CD8 T cells as CD8+CD4-CCR7+CD45RA+ for sorting. In regard to this clonotype: Its target is not known.

General study findings and limits: In a background of approximately 1 million naive cells, spiked Jurkat TCR RNA from one cell was reportedly detectable.

Sequenced input: naive CD8+ T cells from blood, with Jurkat cell RNA spiked in. Subset specified: FACS-sorted CD8+CD4-CCR7+CD45RA+ naive T cells. V and J are TRBV11-2 and TRBJ2-7; D ambiguous. The clonotype comes from a human donor in good health. Some libraries in this study had Jurkat cell RNA spiked in. The CDR3 nucleotides are TGTGCCAGCAGCTTAGGTGCCGGGCCCGCAAACGAGCAGTACTTC. The encoded protein is CASSLGAGPANEQYF.